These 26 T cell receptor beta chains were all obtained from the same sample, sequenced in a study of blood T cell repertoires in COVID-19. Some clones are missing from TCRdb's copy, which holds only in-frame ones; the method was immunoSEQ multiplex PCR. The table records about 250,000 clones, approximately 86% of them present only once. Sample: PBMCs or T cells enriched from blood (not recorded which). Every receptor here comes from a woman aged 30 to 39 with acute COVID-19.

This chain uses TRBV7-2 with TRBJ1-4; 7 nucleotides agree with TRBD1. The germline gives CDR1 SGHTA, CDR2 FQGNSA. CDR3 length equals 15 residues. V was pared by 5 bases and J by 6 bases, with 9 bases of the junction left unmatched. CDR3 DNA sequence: TGTGCCAGCAGCAGAGACAGGGTGAAGTATGAAAAACTGTTTTTT. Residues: CASSRDRVKYEKLFF. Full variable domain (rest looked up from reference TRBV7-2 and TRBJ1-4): GAGVSQSPSNKVTEKGKDVELRCDPISGHTALYWYRQSLGQGLEFLIYFQGNSAPDKSGLPSDRFSAERTGGSVSTLTIQRTQQEDSAVYLCASSRDRVKYEKLFFGSGTQLSVL.

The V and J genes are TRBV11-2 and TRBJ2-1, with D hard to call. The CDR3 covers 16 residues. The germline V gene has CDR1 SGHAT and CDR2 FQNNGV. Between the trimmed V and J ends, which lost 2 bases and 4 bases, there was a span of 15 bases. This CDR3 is CASSLLRVSRYNEQFF. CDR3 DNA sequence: TGTGCCAGCAGCTTATTGCGTGTCTCTCGATACAATGAGCAGTTCTTC.

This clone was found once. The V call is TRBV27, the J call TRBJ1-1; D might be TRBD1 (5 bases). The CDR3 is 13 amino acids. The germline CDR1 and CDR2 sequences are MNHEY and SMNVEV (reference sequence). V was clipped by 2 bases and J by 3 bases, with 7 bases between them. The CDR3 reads CASSLPRDTEAFF. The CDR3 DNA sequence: TGTGCCAGCAGTTTACCCAGGGACACTGAAGCTTTCTTT.

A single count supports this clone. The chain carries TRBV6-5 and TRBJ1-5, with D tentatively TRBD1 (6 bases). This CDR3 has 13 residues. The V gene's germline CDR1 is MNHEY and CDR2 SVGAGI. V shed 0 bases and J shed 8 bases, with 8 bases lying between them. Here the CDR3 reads CASSYSNREPQHF. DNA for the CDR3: TGTGCCAGCAGTTACTCGAACAGGGAGCCCCAGCATTTT.

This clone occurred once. CDR3 bases: TGTGCCAGCACCACAGGGGTTAGCAATCAGCCCCAGCATTTT. Translation: CASTTGVSNQPQHF. V is TRBV28 and J is TRBJ1-5; 7 bases align to TRBD1. The CDR3 runs 14 residues. Trimming removed 7 bases from V and 0 bases from J; junction bases left unmatched: 3. CDR1 is MDHEN, CDR2 SYDVKM, per germline.

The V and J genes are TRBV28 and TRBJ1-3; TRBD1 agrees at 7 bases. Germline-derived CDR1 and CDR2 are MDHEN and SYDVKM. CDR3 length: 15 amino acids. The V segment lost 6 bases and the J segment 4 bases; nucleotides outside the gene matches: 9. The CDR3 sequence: CASSPGTVKGNTIYF. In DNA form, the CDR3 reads TGTGCCAGCAGCCCCGGGACAGTGAAGGGAAACACCATATATTTT.

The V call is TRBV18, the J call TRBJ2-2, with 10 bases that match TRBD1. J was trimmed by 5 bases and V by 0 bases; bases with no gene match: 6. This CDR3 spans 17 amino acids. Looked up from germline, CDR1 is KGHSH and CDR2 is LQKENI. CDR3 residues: CASSPPTGTGVTGELFF. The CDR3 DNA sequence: TGTGCCAGCTCACCACCAACCGGGACAGGGGTGACCGGGGAGCTGTTTTTT.

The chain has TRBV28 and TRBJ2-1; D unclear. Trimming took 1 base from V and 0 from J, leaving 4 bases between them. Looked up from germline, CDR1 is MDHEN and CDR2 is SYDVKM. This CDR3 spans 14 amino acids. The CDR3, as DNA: TGTGCCAGCAGTTTATCGAGCTCCTACAATGAGCAGTTCTTC. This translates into CASSLSSSYNEQFF.

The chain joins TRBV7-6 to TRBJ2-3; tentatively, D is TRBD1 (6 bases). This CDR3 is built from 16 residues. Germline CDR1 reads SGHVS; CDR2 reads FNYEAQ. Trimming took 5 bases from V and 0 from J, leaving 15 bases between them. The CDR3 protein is CASSPGQLTSTDTQYF. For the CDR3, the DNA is TGTGCCAGCAGCCCAGGACAGCTCACTAGCACAGATACGCAGTATTTT.

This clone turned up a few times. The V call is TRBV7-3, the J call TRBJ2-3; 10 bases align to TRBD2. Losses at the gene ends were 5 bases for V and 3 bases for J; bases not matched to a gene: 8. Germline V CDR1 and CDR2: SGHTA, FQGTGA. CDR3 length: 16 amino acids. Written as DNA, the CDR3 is TGTGCCAGCAGCCAAAAGCCTAGCGGGGGAACAGATACGCAGTATTTT. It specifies CASSQKPSGGTDTQYF.

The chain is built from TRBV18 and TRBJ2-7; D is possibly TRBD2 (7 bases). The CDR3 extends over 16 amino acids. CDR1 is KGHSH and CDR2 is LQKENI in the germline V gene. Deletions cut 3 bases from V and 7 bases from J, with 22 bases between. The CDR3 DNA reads TGTGCCAGCTCACCGCCGCTGCGGGGGCCCCTATCGGAGCAGTACTTC. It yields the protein CASSPPLRGPLSEQYF.

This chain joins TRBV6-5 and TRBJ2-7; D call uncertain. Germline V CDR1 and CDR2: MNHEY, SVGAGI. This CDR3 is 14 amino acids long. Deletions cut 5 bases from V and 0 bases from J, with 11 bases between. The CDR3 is CASSHRGSSYEQYF. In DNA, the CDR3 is TGTGCCAGCAGTCACCGCGGCAGCTCCTACGAGCAGTACTTC.

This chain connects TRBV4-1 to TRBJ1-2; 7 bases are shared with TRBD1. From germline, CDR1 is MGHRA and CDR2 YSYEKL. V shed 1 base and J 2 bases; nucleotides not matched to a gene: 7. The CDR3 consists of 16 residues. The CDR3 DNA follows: TGCGCCAGCAGCCAAGCTCCGGGACAGCGAAACTATGGCTACACCTTC. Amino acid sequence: CASSQAPGQRNYGYTF.

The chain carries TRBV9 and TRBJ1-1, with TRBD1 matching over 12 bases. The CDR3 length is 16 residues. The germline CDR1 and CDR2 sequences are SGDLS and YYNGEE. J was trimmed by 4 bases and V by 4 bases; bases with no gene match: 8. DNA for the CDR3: TGTGCCAGCAGCCCGGGACAGGGGGCAGGGACCACTGAAGCTTTCTTT. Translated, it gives CASSPGQGAGTTEAFF.

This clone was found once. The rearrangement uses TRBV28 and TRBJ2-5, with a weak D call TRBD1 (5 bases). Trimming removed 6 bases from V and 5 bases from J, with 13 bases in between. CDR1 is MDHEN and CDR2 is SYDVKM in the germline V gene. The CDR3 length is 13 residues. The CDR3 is CASRQGNRETQYF. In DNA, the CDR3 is TGTGCCAGCAGGCAGGGTAATAGGGAGACCCAGTACTTC.

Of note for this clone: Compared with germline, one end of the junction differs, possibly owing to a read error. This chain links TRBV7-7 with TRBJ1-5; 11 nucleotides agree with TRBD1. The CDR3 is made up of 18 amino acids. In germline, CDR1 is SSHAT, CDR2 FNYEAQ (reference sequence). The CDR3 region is CASSLGVRGTGGHQPQHF. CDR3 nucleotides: TGTGCTAGCAGCTTAGGGGTCAGAGGGACAGGGGGACATCAGCCCCAGCATTTT. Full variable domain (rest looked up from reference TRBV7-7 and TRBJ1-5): GAGVSQSPRYKVTKRGQDVTLRCDPISSHATLYWYQQALGQGPEFLTYFNYEAQPDKSGLPSDRFSAERPEGSISTLTIQRTEQRDSAMYRCASSLGVRGTGGHQPQHFGDGTRLSIL.

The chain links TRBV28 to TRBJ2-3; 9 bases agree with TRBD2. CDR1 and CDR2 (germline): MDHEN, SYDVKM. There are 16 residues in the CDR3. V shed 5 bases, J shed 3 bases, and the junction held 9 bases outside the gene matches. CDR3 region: CASSRLAAGGTDTQYF. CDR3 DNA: TGTGCCAGCAGTCGCCTAGCAGCGGGAGGAACAGATACGCAGTATTTT.

CDR3 protein: CASSFELNTEAFF. In nucleotides, the CDR3 is TGTGCCAGCAGCTTTGAGTTGAACACTGAAGCTTTCTTT. V gene TRBV5-8 combines with J gene TRBJ1-1; D is unresolved. Germline CDR1 and CDR2: SGHTS and YDEGEE. Trimming cost V 2 bases and J 0 bases, with 5 bases left between them. The CDR3 length is 13 residues.

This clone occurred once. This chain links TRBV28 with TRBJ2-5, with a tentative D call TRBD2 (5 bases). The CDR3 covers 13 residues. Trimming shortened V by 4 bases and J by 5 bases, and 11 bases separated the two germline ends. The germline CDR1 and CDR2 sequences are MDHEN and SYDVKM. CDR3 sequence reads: CASSSRGMETQYF. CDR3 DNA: TGTGCCAGCAGTTCTCGGGGAATGGAGACCCAGTACTTC. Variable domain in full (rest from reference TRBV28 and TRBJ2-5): DVKVTQSSRYLVKRTGEKVFLECVQDMDHENMFWYRQDPGLGLRLIYFSYDVKMKEKGDIPEGYSVSREKKERFSLILESASTNQTSMYLCASSSRGMETQYFGPGTRLLVL.

Here the CDR3 DNA reads TGTGCCAGCAGCTACATAACGGGCAGGCTCGGGGTGGAGACCCAGTACTTC. Translation: CASSYITGRLGVETQYF. The chain links TRBV21-1 to TRBJ2-5; TRBD2, as called in the table, went unchecked against the DNA. TRBV21-1 is an annotated pseudogene. The CDR3 loop spans 17 amino acids.

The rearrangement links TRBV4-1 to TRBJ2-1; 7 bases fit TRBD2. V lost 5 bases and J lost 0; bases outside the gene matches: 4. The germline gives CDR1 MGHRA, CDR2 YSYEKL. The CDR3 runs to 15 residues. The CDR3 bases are TGCGCCAGCAGCGCTAGCGGTAGCTCCTACAATGAGCAGTTCTTC. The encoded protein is CASSASGSSYNEQFF.

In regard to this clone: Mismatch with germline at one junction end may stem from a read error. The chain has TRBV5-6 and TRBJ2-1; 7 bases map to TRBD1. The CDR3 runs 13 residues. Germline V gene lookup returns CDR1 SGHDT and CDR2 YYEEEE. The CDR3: CASSLRDSRSPVF. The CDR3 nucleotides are TGTGCCAGCAGCCTCCGGGACAGCCGTTCTCCGGTCTTC.

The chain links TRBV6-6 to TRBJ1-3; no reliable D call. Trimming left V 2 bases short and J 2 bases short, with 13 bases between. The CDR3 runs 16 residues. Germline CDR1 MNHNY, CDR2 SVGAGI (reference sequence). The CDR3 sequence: CASSYESGQPGNTIYF. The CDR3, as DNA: TGTGCCAGCAGTTACGAGTCAGGCCAACCTGGAAACACCATATATTTT.

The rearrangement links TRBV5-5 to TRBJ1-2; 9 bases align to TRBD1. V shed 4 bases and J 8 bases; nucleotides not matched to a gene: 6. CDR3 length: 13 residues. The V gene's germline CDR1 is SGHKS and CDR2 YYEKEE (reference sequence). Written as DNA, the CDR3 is TGTGCCAGCAGCCAACAGGGGGCTGAGGGCTACACCTTC. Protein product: CASSQQGAEGYTF.

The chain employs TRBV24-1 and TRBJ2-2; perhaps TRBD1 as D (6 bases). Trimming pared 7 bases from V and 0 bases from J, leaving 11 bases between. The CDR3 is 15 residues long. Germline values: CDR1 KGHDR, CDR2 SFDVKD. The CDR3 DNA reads TGTGCCACCAGGACCGGGACATCGAACACCGGGGAGCTGTTTTTT. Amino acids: CATRTGTSNTGELFF.

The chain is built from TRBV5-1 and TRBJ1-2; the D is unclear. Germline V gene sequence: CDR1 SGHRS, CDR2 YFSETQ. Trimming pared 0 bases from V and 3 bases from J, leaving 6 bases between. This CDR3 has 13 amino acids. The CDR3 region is CASSLERYYGYTF. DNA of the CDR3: TGCGCCAGCAGCTTGGAGAGGTACTATGGCTACACCTTC.